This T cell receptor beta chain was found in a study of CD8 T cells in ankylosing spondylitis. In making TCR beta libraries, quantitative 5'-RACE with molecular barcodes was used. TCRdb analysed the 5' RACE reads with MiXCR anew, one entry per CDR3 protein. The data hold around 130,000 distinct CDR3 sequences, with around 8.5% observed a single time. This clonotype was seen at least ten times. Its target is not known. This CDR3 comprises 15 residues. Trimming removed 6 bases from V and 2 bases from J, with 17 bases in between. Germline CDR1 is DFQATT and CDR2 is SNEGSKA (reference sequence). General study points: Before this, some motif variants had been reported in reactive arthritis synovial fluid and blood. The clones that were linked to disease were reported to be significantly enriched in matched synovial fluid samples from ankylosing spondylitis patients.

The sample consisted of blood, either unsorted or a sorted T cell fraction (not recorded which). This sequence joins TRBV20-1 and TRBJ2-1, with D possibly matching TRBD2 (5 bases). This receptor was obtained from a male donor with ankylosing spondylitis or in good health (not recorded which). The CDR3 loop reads CSARLPLGTYNEQFF. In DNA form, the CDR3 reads TGCAGTGCGAGACTACCCCTAGGGACCTACAATGAGCAGTTCTTC.